This T cell receptor (beta chain) appears in the sequencing data of a study of memory CD4+ T cells and cytomegalovirus serostatus. In the study overall: Of the healthy Belgian adults, fewer than 10 were CMV seropositive and 24 seronegative.

Single viable CD3+CD4+CD8-CD45RO+ cells were sorted as the memory CD4+ T cells. To note about this clone: Its antigen is currently unknown.

Clones were sequenced by immunoSEQ multiplex PCR, and TCRdb holds only the in-frame ones, with some missing. This repertoire shows about 25,000 clones, 60% to 80% found once; its top ten account for roughly 1%. Study results and caveats: Of 150 to 200 reported CMV TCRbeta sequences, under 80 were found in memory CD4+ repertoires. Median bootstrapped AUC for CMV status was around 0.95 originally, roughly 0.92 US-trained.

Looked up from germline, CDR1 is SGHDT and CDR2 is YYEEEE. The ends were cut back, 1 base at V and 0 bases at J, with 10 bases in the middle. This CDR3 is 15 amino acids long. This TCR derives from an adult in good health and CMV-seronegative. The sequencing input was memory CD4+ T cells from blood. This chain links TRBV5-6 with TRBJ1-1; tentatively, D is TRBD1 (5 bases). The CDR3 sequence: CASSLTGYMNTEAFF. CDR3 nucleotide sequence: TGTGCCAGCAGCTTGACAGGATATATGAACACTGAAGCTTTCTTT.